This TCR beta chain was captured by sequencing in a study of CXCR3-negative and CXCR3-positive naive CD8 T cells. Regarding the study as a whole: CXCR3-positive naive cells carried more hydrophobic TRB CDR3s than CXCR3-negative naive cells did.

The germline V gene encodes CDR1 SEHNR and CDR2 FQNEAQ (reference sequence). The CDR3 is made up of 17 amino acids. For this clonotype: The antigen is undetermined.

Preparation of TRB cDNA libraries relied on 5' RACE carrying UMI labels. TCRdb reworked the 5' RACE reads into one entry per CDR3 protein, no DNA. The sample table sets out 85,000 to 120,000 distinct CDR3 sequences. This rearrangement joins TRBV7-9 to TRBJ2-1; TCRdb gives TRBD2 as the D gene, but with no DNA this cannot be confirmed. The sequenced material came from naive CXCR3+ CD8+ T cells from blood. The subset denotes: CD45RO-CCR7+CD27+CD95- naive CD8+ T cells expressing CXCR3 (TNR3+). The clonotype was recovered from a human donor in good health. Some clones in this sample may be carry-over from other donors' samples. CDR3 in amino acids: CASSFAARTSGGNEQFF. The full variable domain, rest sourced from reference TRBV7-9 and TRBJ2-1, is DTGVSQNPRHKITKRGQNVTFRCDPISEHNRLYWYRQTLGQGPEFLTYFQNEAQLEKSRLLSDRFSAERPKGSFSTLEIQRTEQGDSAMYLCASSFAARTSGGNEQFFGPGTRLTVL.